Following are 25 T cell receptor beta chains from one sample sequenced in a study of T cells in pancreatic ductal adenocarcinoma. Surgery without prior neoadjuvant therapy was the treatment of the selected pancreatic ductal adenocarcinoma patients. Repertoires were generated with immunoSEQ multiplex PCR, while TCRdb's copy carries only in-frame clones and drops some. The table records 97,000 or so clones, roughly 96% of them present only once. Sequencing was done on a sample of PBMCs. Source of these receptors: a human donor with pancreatic ductal adenocarcinoma.

The chain carries TRBV18 and TRBJ1-5; maybe TRBD1 (5 bases). The CDR3 has 16 residues. V shed 3 bases and J shed 6 bases, with 18 bases lying between them. CDR1 and CDR2 (germline): KGHSH, LQKENI. This chain's CDR3 is CASSPARDFLGQPQHF. The CDR3 DNA reads as TGTGCCAGCTCACCGGCTAGGGACTTCCTTGGTCAGCCCCAGCATTTT.

The chain couples TRBV29-1 to TRBJ2-1; 11 bases fit TRBD1. This CDR3 spans 14 amino acids. The J segment lost 9 bases and the V segment lost 0 bases, leaving 4 bases of the junction unmatched. CDR1 and CDR2 (germline): SQVTM, ANQGSEA. CDR3 residues: CSVEEGQGAGEQFF. CDR3 coding DNA: TGCAGCGTTGAAGAAGGACAGGGGGCCGGTGAGCAGTTCTTC.

The chain carries TRBV29-1 and TRBJ2-5; D gene unclear. V shed 3 bases and J shed 1 base, with 6 bases lying between them. The CDR3 covers 12 residues. Germline loops: CDR1 SQVTM, CDR2 ANQGSEA. The CDR3 is CSVEASQETQYF. The CDR3 DNA is TGCAGCGTTGAGGCTAGCCAAGAGACCCAGTACTTC.

The J gene is TRBJ1-2, the V gene TRBV18; D ambiguous. Trimming pared 6 bases from V and 0 bases from J, leaving 17 bases between. The CDR3 spans 16 residues. Germline values: CDR1 KGHSH, CDR2 LQKENI. The CDR3 is CASSEGHLGPNYGYTF. The CDR3 region has the DNA TGTGCCAGCTCGGAGGGTCATTTAGGGCCTAACTATGGCTACACCTTC.

The chain couples TRBV2 to TRBJ1-5; unclear D gene. From germline, CDR1 is SNHLY and CDR2 FYNNEI. V lost 6 bases to trimming and J lost 0 bases, with 6 bases between them. This CDR3 spans 13 amino acids. The CDR3 bases are TGTGCCAGCAGGGTCAGTAGCAATCAGCCCCAGCATTTT. Translating it yields CASRVSSNQPQHF.

The V gene is TRBV7-2, the J gene TRBJ2-3; 7 bases are a match to TRBD2. The germline V gene encodes CDR1 SGHTA and CDR2 FQGNSA. This CDR3 contains 15 residues. V lost 1 base and J lost 4; bases outside the gene matches: 5. This CDR3 reads CASSLGLAGADTQYF. The CDR3 nucleotides read TGTGCCAGCAGCTTAGGACTAGCTGGGGCAGATACGCAGTATTTT.

The chain joins TRBV2 to TRBJ2-7; 7 bases line up with TRBD1. V dropped 4 bases and J dropped 4; count of bases not matched to a gene: 10. CDR1 and CDR2 (germline): SNHLY, FYNNEI. CDR3 size: 15 residues. The CDR3 loop is CASSAVDRAGYEQYF. The CDR3 DNA sequence: TGTGCCAGCAGTGCGGTCGACAGGGCCGGGTACGAGCAGTACTTC.

V gene TRBV5-4 combines with J gene TRBJ2-7; TRBD2 matches at 8 bases. CDR3 length: 15 residues. Germline CDR1 SGHNT, CDR2 YYREEE (reference sequence). Losses at the gene ends were 2 bases for V and 4 bases for J; bases not matched to a gene: 8. The CDR3 DNA follows: TGTGCCAGCAGCTTATTAGCGGGATCCACATACGAGCAGTACTTC. This codes for CASSLLAGSTYEQYF.

The chain has TRBV13 and TRBJ2-2, with TRBD1 matching 10 bases. Unmatched junction bases numbered 6, after V lost 6 bases and J lost 5 bases. The CDR3 length is 15 residues. CDR1 is PRHDT, CDR2 FYEKMQ, per germline (reference sequence). CDR3 residues: CASRWGQGKTGELFF. The CDR3, as DNA: TGTGCCAGCAGGTGGGGACAGGGGAAGACCGGGGAGCTGTTTTTT.

About this clone itself: This sample also contains other DNA sequences that code for the same CDR3. The chain combines TRBV19 with TRBJ2-5; D possibly corresponds to TRBD1 (6 bases). Between the trimmed V and J ends, which lost 3 bases and 2 bases, there was a span of 10 bases. The CDR3 is 14 residues long. Per germline, CDR1 LNHDA and CDR2 SQIVND (reference sequence). CDR3 residues: CASSIGQGQETQYF. In nucleotides, the CDR3 is TGTGCCAGTAGTATCGGGCAGGGGCAAGAGACCCAGTACTTC.

The rearrangement links TRBV5-1 to TRBJ2-7; 7 nucleotides match TRBD2. The ends lost 4 bases at V and 2 bases at J; junction bases unmatched: 6. CDR1 and CDR2 (germline): SGHRS, YFSETQ. The CDR3 length is 14 residues. The CDR3 spells CASSIAGDPYEQYF. In nucleotides, the CDR3 is TGCGCCAGCAGCATAGCGGGTGATCCCTACGAGCAGTACTTC.

The chain uses TRBV10-1 and TRBJ1-5; 11 nucleotides match TRBD1. Germline trimming cut 2 bases from V and 0 bases from J; bases unmatched to any gene: 9. Germline V gives CDR1 WNHNN, CDR2 SYGVQD (reference sequence). The CDR3 loop spans 19 amino acids. CDR3: CASSEKGQGEVYSNQPQHF. Written as DNA, the CDR3 is TGCGCCAGCAGTGAGAAGGGACAGGGGGAGGTTTATAGCAATCAGCCCCAGCATTTT.

The J gene is TRBJ2-3, the V gene TRBV5-4; D possibly corresponds to TRBD2 (5 bases). The CDR3 loop spans 16 amino acids. Germline assignment: CDR1 SGHNT and CDR2 YYREEE (reference sequence). V was shortened by 5 bases and J by 0 bases, with 16 bases between the two germline ends. Here the CDR3 reads CASSTKKGGSTDTQYF. The DNA of the CDR3 is TGTGCCAGCAGTACCAAAAAGGGCGGGAGCACAGATACGCAGTATTTT.

This rearrangement joins TRBV6-1 to TRBJ2-3; the D is unclear. Germline loops: CDR1 MNHNS, CDR2 SASEGT. V shed 3 bases and J shed 2 bases, with 12 bases lying between them. The length of the CDR3 is 15 residues. The CDR3 here is CASSDLSGNTDTQYF. The CDR3 DNA follows: TGTGCCAGCAGTGACCTGTCAGGCAACACAGATACGCAGTATTTT.

The V gene is TRBV5-4, the J gene TRBJ2-1; the D gene is possibly TRBD1 (6 bases). CDR1 and CDR2 from the germline V gene are SGHNT and YYREEE (reference sequence). There are 15 residues in the CDR3. V lost 0 bases and J lost 4, with 11 bases in between. CDR3 region: CASSLGTAIYNEQFF. The CDR3 DNA is TGTGCCAGCAGCTTGGGGACAGCCATATACAATGAGCAGTTCTTC.

This chain links TRBV5-4 with TRBJ2-7; D possibly corresponds to TRBD1 (6 bases). V dropped 6 bases and J dropped 0 bases, with 13 bases sitting between them. CDR3 length equals 14 residues. CDR1 SGHNT and CDR2 YYREEE come from the germline V gene (reference sequence). CDR3 DNA sequence: TGTGCCAGCAACTCGGGACAACACTCCTACGAGCAGTACTTC. Translation: CASNSGQHSYEQYF.

The chain carries TRBV6-4 and TRBJ2-1, with 8 bases identical to TRBD1. The CDR3 length is 16 residues. The junction had 7 bases not matched to a gene; V was cut back by 4 bases and J by 2 bases. The germline V gene encodes CDR1 MRHNA and CDR2 SNTAGT. Here the CDR3 reads CASSVFQTGAYNEQFF. CDR3 sequence (DNA): TGTGCCAGCAGTGTCTTTCAGACAGGGGCCTACAATGAGCAGTTCTTC.

The V call is TRBV5-1, the J call TRBJ2-6; D gene unclear. Per the germline V gene, CDR1 is SGHRS and CDR2 is YFSETQ. The V end lost 0 bases, the J end lost 3 bases, and 7 bases lay between the germline ends. The CDR3 covers 15 residues. The chain's CDR3 is CASSLVPGGANVLTF. CDR3 nucleotides: TGCGCCAGCAGCTTGGTCCCAGGTGGGGCCAACGTCCTGACTTTC.

The gene calls are TRBV4-1 and TRBJ2-7; 11 nucleotides align to TRBD1. The CDR3 has 17 amino acids. The V and J ends lost 3 bases and 0 bases, in that order; junction bases with no gene match: 7. Germline CDR1 MGHRA, CDR2 YSYEKL. In nucleotides, the CDR3 is TGCGCCAGCAGCCACGGGGGGACAGGGGGTCTCTCCTACGAGCAGTACTTC. Amino acid sequence: CASSHGGTGGLSYEQYF.

This chain connects TRBV5-1 to TRBJ2-7; D is possibly TRBD1 (5 bases). Germline CDR1 is SGHRS and CDR2 is YFSETQ. The CDR3 has 14 residues. Trimming stripped 4 bases from V and 3 bases from J, with 14 bases between. DNA of the CDR3: TGCGCCAGCAGCCCCCGCACAGGCAACTACGAGCAGTACTTC. Its translation: CASSPRTGNYEQYF.

The genes are TRBV7-2 and TRBJ2-1, with 11 positions matching TRBD1. The CDR3 totals 16 residues. Looked up from germline, CDR1 is SGHTA and CDR2 is FQGNSA. The V and J ends lost 2 bases and 9 bases, in that order; junction bases with no gene match: 9. CDR3 DNA sequence: TGTGCCAGCAGCTTAATGGGACAGGGGGTTACTGGTGAGCAGTTCTTC. This codes for CASSLMGQGVTGEQFF.

This sequence joins TRBV7-9 and TRBJ2-1; D is unresolved. Germline assignment: CDR1 SEHNR and CDR2 FQNEAQ (reference sequence). V dropped 2 bases and J dropped 7 bases, with 3 bases sitting between them. This CDR3 has 11 residues. The CDR3 region has the DNA TGTGCCAGCAGCTTACTGAATGAGCAGTTCTTC. Translated, it gives CASSLLNEQFF.

This clone appeared a single time. The chain uses TRBV12-5 and TRBJ1-4, with 9 bases matching TRBD1. V lost 6 bases, J lost 8 bases, and 7 bases stayed unmatched. Germline CDR1 is LGHNT and CDR2 is FRNRAP. This CDR3 spans 14 amino acids. CDR3 sequence reads: CASGRDRVGEKLFF. The CDR3 DNA sequence: TGTGCTAGTGGCCGGGACAGGGTTGGCGAAAAACTGTTTTTT.

The chain couples TRBV19 to TRBJ2-2; weak D call: TRBD1 (6 bases). V lost 3 bases and J lost 6, with 14 bases in between. Germline V lookup: CDR1 LNHDA, CDR2 SQIVND (reference sequence). The CDR3 has 15 amino acids. The CDR3 nucleotides read TGTGCCAGTAGTATTTGGGCAGGGGTACCCGGGGAGCTGTTTTTT. This codes for CASSIWAGVPGELFF.

This clone was recorded once. The chain is built from TRBV5-6 and TRBJ2-3, with D possibly being TRBD1 (6 bases). The germline V and J ends were trimmed by 0 bases and 2 bases, with 10 bases remaining between them. Germline V gene lookup returns CDR1 SGHDT and CDR2 YYEEEE. The CDR3 has 15 amino acids. The CDR3, as DNA: TGTGCCAGCAGCTTGGCCCAGGGACACACAGATACGCAGTATTTT. It codes for CASSLAQGHTDTQYF.